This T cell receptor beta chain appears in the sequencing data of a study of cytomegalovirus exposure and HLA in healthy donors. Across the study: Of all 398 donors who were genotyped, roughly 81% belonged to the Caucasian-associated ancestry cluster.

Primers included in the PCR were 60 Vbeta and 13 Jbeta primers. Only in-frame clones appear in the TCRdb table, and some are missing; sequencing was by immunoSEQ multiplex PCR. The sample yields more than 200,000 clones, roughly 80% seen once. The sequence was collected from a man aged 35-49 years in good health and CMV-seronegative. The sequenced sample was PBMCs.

The CDR3 DNA reads as TGTGCCAGCAGCCGCCTTAGCGGGGGGCTAGCCAATGAGCAGTTCTTC. Residues: CASSRLSGGLANEQFF. The chain links TRBV11-2 to TRBJ2-1; 10 bases align to TRBD2. This CDR3 contains 16 residues. The germline V gene has CDR1 SGHAT and CDR2 FQNNGV. Unmatched junction bases numbered 10, after V lost 5 bases and J lost 6 bases.